The clone carrying this T cell receptor beta chain turned up a few times. Its antigen is currently unknown. CDR1 and CDR2 (germline): GTSNPN, SVGIG (reference sequence). The CDR3 runs to 16 residues. V trimming: 5 bases; J trimming: 6 bases; junction bases outside the gene matches: 11. Treatment here: randomized to nivolumab then ipilimumab (arm A) or the reverse (arm B). Sequenced by immunoSEQ multiplex PCR; TCRdb stores in-frame clones only, minus some. This repertoire shows fewer than 3,000 clones, more than 20% found once; its top ten account for 10% to 12%. The source of the sample is a study of sequential checkpoint blockade in melanoma. Study as a whole: After both sequences, patients received maintenance nivolumab. TCRβ was sequenced from DNA of 90 or so pretreatment tumors. General observations from the study: Patients with week-13 increases in T-cell fraction and clonality benefited about 30 times more often.

This chain uses TRBV30 with TRBJ2-3; 13 bases map to TRBD2. The specimen comprised tumor tissue (inferred from file names), sampled from a patient given nivolumab and ipilimumab in sequence. The sequence was obtained from a human donor with melanoma. CDR3 amino acids: CAWATSGRAFSDTQYF. In DNA, the CDR3 is TGTGCCTGGGCTACTAGCGGGAGGGCCTTTTCGGATACGCAGTATTTT.